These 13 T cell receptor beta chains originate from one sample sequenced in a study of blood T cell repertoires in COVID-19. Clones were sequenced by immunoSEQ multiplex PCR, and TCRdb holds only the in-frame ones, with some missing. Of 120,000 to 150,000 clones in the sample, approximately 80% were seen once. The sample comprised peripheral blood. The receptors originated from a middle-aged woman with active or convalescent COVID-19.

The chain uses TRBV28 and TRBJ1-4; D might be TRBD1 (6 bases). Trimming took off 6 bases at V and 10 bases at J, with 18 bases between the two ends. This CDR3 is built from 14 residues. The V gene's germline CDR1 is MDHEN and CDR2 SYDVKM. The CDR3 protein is CASRPPGRGGKLFF. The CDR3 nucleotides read TGTGCCAGCAGGCCGCCCGGAAGGGGGGGAAAACTGTTTTTT.

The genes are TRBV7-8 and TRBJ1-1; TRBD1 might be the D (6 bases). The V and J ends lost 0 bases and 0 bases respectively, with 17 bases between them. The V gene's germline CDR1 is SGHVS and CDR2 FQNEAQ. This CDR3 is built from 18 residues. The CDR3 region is CASSLAPDRGIMNTEAFF. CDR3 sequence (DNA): TGTGCCAGCAGCTTAGCCCCGGACAGAGGGATCATGAACACTGAAGCTTTCTTT.

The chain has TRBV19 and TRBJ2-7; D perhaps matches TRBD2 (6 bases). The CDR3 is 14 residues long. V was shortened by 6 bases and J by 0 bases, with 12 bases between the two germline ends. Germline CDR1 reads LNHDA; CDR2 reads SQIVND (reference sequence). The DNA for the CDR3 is TGTGCCAGTAGGGACGGGGGAAGCTCCTACGAGCAGTACTTC. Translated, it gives CASRDGGSSYEQYF.

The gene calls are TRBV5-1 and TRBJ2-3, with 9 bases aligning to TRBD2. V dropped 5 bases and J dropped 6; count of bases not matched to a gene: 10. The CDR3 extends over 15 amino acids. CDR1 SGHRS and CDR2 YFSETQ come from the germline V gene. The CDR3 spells CASRLGREGLDTQYF. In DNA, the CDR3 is TGCGCCAGCAGGCTCGGGCGGGAGGGCCTGGATACGCAGTATTTT.

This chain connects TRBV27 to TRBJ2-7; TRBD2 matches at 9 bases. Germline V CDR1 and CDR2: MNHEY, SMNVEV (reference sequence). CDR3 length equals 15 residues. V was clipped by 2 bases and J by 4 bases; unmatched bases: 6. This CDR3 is CASSLVSGRGYEQYF. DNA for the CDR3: TGTGCCAGCAGTTTAGTTAGCGGGAGAGGTTACGAGCAGTACTTC.

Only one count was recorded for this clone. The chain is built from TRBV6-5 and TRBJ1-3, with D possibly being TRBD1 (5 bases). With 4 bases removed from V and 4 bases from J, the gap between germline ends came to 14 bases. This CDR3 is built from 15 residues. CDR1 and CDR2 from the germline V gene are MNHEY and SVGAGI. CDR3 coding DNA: TGTGCCAGCAGTTCCTCTGGGGCGCCGGGAAACACCATATATTTT. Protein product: CASSSSGAPGNTIYF.

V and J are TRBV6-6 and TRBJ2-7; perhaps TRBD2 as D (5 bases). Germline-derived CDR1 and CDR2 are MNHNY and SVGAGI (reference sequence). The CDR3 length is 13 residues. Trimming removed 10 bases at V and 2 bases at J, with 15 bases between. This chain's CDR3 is CATQRWETYEQYF. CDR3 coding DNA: TGTGCCACCCAAAGGTGGGAGACCTACGAGCAGTACTTC.

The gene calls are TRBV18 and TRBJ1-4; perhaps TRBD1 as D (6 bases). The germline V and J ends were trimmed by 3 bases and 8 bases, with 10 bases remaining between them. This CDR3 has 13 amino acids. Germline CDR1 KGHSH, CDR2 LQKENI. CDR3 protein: CASSPWQGEKLFF. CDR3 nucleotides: TGTGCCAGCTCACCGTGGCAGGGGGAAAAACTGTTTTTT.

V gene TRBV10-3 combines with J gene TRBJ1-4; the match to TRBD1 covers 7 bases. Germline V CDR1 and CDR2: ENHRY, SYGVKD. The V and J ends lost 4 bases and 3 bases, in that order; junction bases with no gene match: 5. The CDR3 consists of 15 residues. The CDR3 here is CAISVRTGSNEKLFF. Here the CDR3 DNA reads TGTGCCATCAGTGTGAGGACAGGATCTAATGAAAAACTGTTTTTT.

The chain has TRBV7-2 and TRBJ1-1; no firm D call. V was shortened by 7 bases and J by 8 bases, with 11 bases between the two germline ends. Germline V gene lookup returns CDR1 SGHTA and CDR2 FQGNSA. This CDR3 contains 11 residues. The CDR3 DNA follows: TGTGCCAGCACTACGCTGAGAGAAGCTTTCTTT. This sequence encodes CASTTLREAFF. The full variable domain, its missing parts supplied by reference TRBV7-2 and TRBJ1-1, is GAGVSQSPSNKVTEKGKDVELRCDPISGHTALYWYRQSLGQGLEFLIYFQGNSAPDKSGLPSDRFSAERTGGSVSTLTIQRTQQEDSAVYLCASTTLREAFFGQGTRLTVV.

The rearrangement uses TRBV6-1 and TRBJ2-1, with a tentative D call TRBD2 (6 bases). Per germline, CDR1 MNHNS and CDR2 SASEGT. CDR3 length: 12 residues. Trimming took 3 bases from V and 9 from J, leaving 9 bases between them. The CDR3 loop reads CASSDVGGEQFF. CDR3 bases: TGTGCCAGCAGTGATGTCGGGGGTGAGCAGTTCTTC.

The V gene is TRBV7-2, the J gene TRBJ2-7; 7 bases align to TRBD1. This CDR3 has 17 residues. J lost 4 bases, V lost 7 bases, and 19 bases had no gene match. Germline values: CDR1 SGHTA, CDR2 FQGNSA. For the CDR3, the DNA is TGTGCCAGCACCGCAGCCCGCAACAGGGGAATGGGATACGAGCAGTACTTC. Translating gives CASTAARNRGMGYEQYF.

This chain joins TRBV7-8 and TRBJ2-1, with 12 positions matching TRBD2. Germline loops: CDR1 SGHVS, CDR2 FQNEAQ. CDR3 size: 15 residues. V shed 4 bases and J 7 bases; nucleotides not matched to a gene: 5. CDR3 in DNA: TGTGCCAGCAGCTCCGGACTAGCGGGAATGAATGAGCAGTTCTTC. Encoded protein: CASSSGLAGMNEQFF.